These 17 T cell receptor beta chains share one sample of origin, sequenced in a study of molecular identifiers for immune sequencing clone quantification. Via MiXCR, TCRdb re-called the PCR reads, giving one row per CDR3 protein. The sample shows more than 550,000 distinct CDR3 sequences, 25% of them seen only once. Input material: naive CD8+ T cells from blood, with Jurkat cell RNA spiked in. The subset denotes: FACS-sorted CD8+CD4-CCR7+CD45RA+ naive T cells. The receptors here all came from a human donor in good health. Some libraries in this study had Jurkat cell RNA spiked in.

There are many counts of this clonotype. The chain has TRBV21-1 and TRBJ1-5; the table assigns TRBD1, which was not confirmed against the DNA. TRBV21-1 represents a pseudogene. This CDR3 contains 14 residues. CDR3 DNA: TGTGCCAGCAGCCCCGACAGGGGCTTAGGGCCCCAGCATTTT. It is translated as CASSPDRGLGPQHF.

This clonotype has just a few counts. The genes are TRBV27 and TRBJ2-1; no definite D call. The CDR3 totals 14 residues. Germline CDR1 MNHEY, CDR2 SMNVEV (reference sequence). Trimming cost V 5 bases and J 8 bases, with 16 bases left between them. The CDR3 sequence is CASSPLVTGDEQFF. CDR3 in DNA: TGTGCCAGCAGTCCTTTGGTGACCGGAGATGAGCAGTTCTTC.

Turning to this clonotype: Given a much more abundant clone one base away, this may be a read error. The CDR3 end shows no conserved phenylalanine or tryptophan, and so a read error is likely. The V and J genes are TRBV6-2 or TRBV6-3 and TRBJ2-3; D is unresolved. This CDR3 has 12 amino acids. In germline, CDR1 is MNHEY, CDR2 SVGEGT. Trimming took off 6 bases at V and 2 bases at J, with 6 bases between the two ends. Here the CDR3 DNA reads TGTGCCAGCAGGAGATACACAGATACGCAGTATTTG. It translates to CASRRYTDTQYL.

This CDR3 reads CASSLSGPAGQYF. The CDR3 nucleotides are TGTGCCAGCAGTTTATCCGGACCGGCCGGGCAGTACTTC. The V call is TRBV27, the J call TRBJ2-7; D unresolved. Trimming pared 0 bases from V and 9 bases from J, leaving 12 bases between. This CDR3 is 13 amino acids long. Germline V CDR1 and CDR2: MNHEY, SMNVEV (reference sequence).

The sample holds many counts of this clonotype. V usage is TRBV7-9 and J usage is TRBJ1-5; D might be TRBD1 (6 bases). Trimming left V 0 bases short and J 5 bases short, with 14 bases between. Germline loops: CDR1 SEHNR, CDR2 FQNEAQ (reference sequence). The CDR3 runs to 16 residues. The CDR3 region is CASSLAGTGTHQPQHF. The CDR3 DNA sequence: TGTGCCAGCAGCTTAGCCGGTACAGGGACCCATCAGCCCCAGCATTTT.

This clonotype occurred many times. V gene TRBV7-2 combines with J gene TRBJ2-3, with D maybe TRBD2 (6 bases). The V gene's germline CDR1 is SGHTA and CDR2 FQGNSA. The CDR3 contains 17 residues. Deletions cut 5 bases from V and 5 bases from J, with 23 bases between. The CDR3 sequence is CASSPLRDSLRGDTQYF. In nucleotides, the CDR3 is TGTGCCAGCAGCCCGCTCCGGGACTCTCTCCGAGGAGATACGCAGTATTTT.

In this sample, this clonotype turned up a few times. This rearrangement joins TRBV27 to TRBJ2-3; D may match TRBD1 or TRBD2 (5 bases each). Germline CDR1 is MNHEY and CDR2 is SMNVEV (reference sequence). V gave up 5 bases and J gave up 8 bases, with 11 bases separating them. The CDR3 sequence is 12 residues long. CDR3 sequence reads: CASSATGGTQYF. CDR3 nucleotides: TGTGCCAGCAGTGCAACTGGGGGTACGCAGTATTTT.

V is TRBV14 and J is TRBJ1-1; a weak D match, TRBD1 (5 bases). The germline V and J ends were trimmed by 3 bases and 6 bases, with 17 bases remaining between them. Germline V CDR1 and CDR2: SGHDN, FVKESK. The CDR3 totals 15 residues. CDR3 nucleotides: TGTGCCAGCAGCCAGGCGGGGGAGGTCAACGCTGAAGCTTTCTTT. This gives the protein CASSQAGEVNAEAFF.

The rearrangement uses TRBV20-1 and TRBJ2-7, with 13 bases lining up with TRBD2. The CDR3 is 15 amino acids. Germline V gene lookup returns CDR1 DFQATT and CDR2 SNEGSKA (reference sequence). V was pared by 6 bases and J by 4 bases, with 9 bases of the junction left unmatched. CDR3 nucleotide sequence: TGCAGTGCCCCGACTAGCGGGAGGCCGGGATACGAGCAGTACTTC. Protein: CSAPTSGRPGYEQYF.

Many counts were recorded for this clonotype. This rearrangement joins TRBV7-9 to TRBJ2-7, with 7 bases lining up with TRBD1. Germline CDR1 reads SEHNR; CDR2 reads FQNEAQ (reference sequence). The CDR3 loop spans 12 amino acids. Trimming took 5 bases from V and 4 from J; bases not matched to a gene: 2. CDR3 amino acids: CASSHRGYEQYF. CDR3 in DNA: TGTGCCAGCAGCCACAGGGGATACGAGCAGTACTTC.

This clonotype was observed a few times. The chain carries TRBV19 and TRBJ1-2; no clear D. This CDR3 comprises 11 residues. Germline CDR1 and CDR2: LNHDA and SQIVND (reference sequence). The ends were cut back, 3 bases at V and 3 bases at J, with 2 bases in the middle. In nucleotides, the CDR3 is TGTGCCAGTAGTATCTACTATGGCTACACCTTC. Encoded protein: CASSIYYGYTF.

V gene TRBV5-1 combines with J gene TRBJ1-1, with no clear D. The CDR3 runs 14 residues. Germline V gives CDR1 SGHRS, CDR2 YFSETQ. V was shortened by 2 bases and J by 2 bases, with 10 bases between the two germline ends. CDR3 protein: CASSFSVSNTEAFF. The CDR3 nucleotides are TGCGCCAGCAGCTTTTCAGTATCTAACACTGAAGCTTTCTTT. Drawing the rest from reference TRBV5-1 and TRBJ1-1, the complete variable domain is KAGVTQTPRYLIKTRGQQVTLSCSPISGHRSVSWYQQTPGQGLQFLFEYFSETQRNKGNFPGRFSGRQFSNSRSEMNVSTLELGDSALYLCASSFSVSNTEAFFGQGTRLTVV.

This clonotype was seen only a few times. Compared with germline, one end of the junction differs, possibly owing to a read error. This chain connects TRBV4-1 to TRBJ2-7; the D is unclear. Germline V gene data show CDR1 as MGHRA and CDR2 as YSYEKL. The CDR3 loop spans 14 amino acids. CDR3 sequence (DNA): TGCGCCAGCAGCCAAGAGGGGTACTCCTACGAGCAGCACTTC. It translates to CASSQEGYSYEQHF.

This clonotype was observed a handful of times. The genes are TRBV23-1 and TRBJ2-1; the D is unclear. TRBV23-1 is treated as an ORF (open reading frame) with a function not yet certain. CDR3 length equals 13 residues. V was cut by 10 bases and J by 4 bases, with 14 bases left in between. CDR3 sequence reads: CATCGPMYNEQFF. In DNA form, the CDR3 reads TGCGCCACCTGCGGACCGATGTACAATGAGCAGTTCTTC.

This clonotype turned up a few times. The chain joins TRBV5-5 to TRBJ1-1; TRBD1 aligns across 11 bases. CDR3 size: 17 residues. Germline V CDR1 and CDR2: SGHKS, YYEKEE (reference sequence). V lost 4 bases and J lost 0; bases outside the gene matches: 8. The CDR3 loop reads CASSAPGQGVLNTEAFF. Here the CDR3 DNA reads TGTGCCAGCAGCGCTCCGGGACAGGGGGTTTTGAACACTGAAGCTTTCTTT.

A note on this clonotype: The junction shows a germline mismatch at one end, possibly a read error. This chain uses TRBV6-5 with TRBJ2-7; no firm D call. This CDR3 contains 14 residues. CDR1 and CDR2 from the germline V gene are MNHEY and SVGAGI. For the CDR3, the DNA is TGTACCAGCACCCAAAACGAAATAGAATACGAGCAATACTTC. Protein product: CTSTQNEIEYEQYF.

This clonotype was picked up a small number of times. One junction end disagrees with the germline gene, perhaps due to a read error. The genes are TRBV7-9 and TRBJ2-3, with D perhaps matching TRBD1 (6 bases). The CDR3 totals 12 residues. The germline gives CDR1 SEHNR, CDR2 FQNEAQ (reference sequence). CDR3 amino acids: CACSLQGDTQYF. DNA for the CDR3: TGTGCCTGCAGCTTGCAGGGGGATACGCAGTATTTT.